The clone carrying this T cell receptor (beta chain) was counted between two and nine times. Its cognate antigen is unknown. The CDR3 contains 15 residues. Between the trimmed V and J ends, which lost 3 bases and 2 bases, there was a span of 11 bases. The sample comes from a study of T cells after yellow fever vaccination. TCRdb re-called the 5' RACE reads through MiXCR, storing one row per CDR3 protein. The sample yields under 300,000 distinct CDR3 sequences, roughly 13% seen once. The study's findings and limits: The study re-detected most primary-vaccination clones after the booster (around 96% CD4, around 90% CD8).

The sequencing used CD4+ T cells sorted from PBMCs, collected 45 days after the yellow fever booster vaccination. The gene calls are TRBV12-3 or TRBV12-4 and TRBJ2-4; D unresolved. The TCR originated in a man under 40 who received the YFV17D yellow fever vaccine. The CDR3 region has the DNA TGTGCCAGCAGTTTCAACACCTTACCCAAAAACATTCAGTACTTC. This translates into CASSFNTLPKNIQYF.